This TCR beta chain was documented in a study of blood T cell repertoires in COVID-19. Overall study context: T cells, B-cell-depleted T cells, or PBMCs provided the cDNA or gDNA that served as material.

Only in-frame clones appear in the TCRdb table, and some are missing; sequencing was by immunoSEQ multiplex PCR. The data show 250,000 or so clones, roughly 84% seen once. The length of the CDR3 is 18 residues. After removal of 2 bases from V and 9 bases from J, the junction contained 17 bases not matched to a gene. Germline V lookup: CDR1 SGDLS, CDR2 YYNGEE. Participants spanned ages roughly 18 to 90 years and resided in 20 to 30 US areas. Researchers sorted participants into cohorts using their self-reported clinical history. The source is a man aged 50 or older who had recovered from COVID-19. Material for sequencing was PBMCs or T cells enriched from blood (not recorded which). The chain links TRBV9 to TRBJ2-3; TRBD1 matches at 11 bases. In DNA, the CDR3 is TGTGCCAGCAGCGTGGGGCCTCTTGGGACAGGGGGAACTGGGACGCAGTATTTT. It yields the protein CASSVGPLGTGGTGTQYF.